The clone carrying this T cell receptor (beta chain) was counted ten times or more. Antigen: not known. The data are from a study of T cells in Graves' hyperthyroidism and ophthalmopathy. Notes on the study in general: Most thyroid clonotypes that were expanded above 0.001 also turned up in blood. Model predictions of ophthalmopathy came a median approximately seven months before onset.

It was RNA transcripts that yielded the amplified TCR beta CDR3 regions. A first-round RT-PCR of the TCR CDR3 used the HTBI primer set. MiXCR, applied by TCRdb to the multiplex PCR reads, yields one record per CDR3 protein. The repertoire consists of approximately 610,000 distinct CDR3 sequences, with around 15% occurring once and the leading ten covering 4.3%. Germline assignment: CDR1 MNHEY and CDR2 SVGAGI. Trimming removed 5 bases from V and 4 bases from J, with 15 bases in between. The CDR3 loop spans 15 amino acids. Ophthalmopathy patients all had a Clinical Activity Score of at least 3, a NOSPECS grade of at least 4 and disease under 3 months old. Not enrolled were patients with uncontrolled infection, other autoimmune disease, pregnancy or lactation.

This TCR came from a woman aged 40 to 50 with Graves' ophthalmopathy. Sequencing input: blood. V usage is TRBV6-5 and J usage is TRBJ1-5; D not certain. The CDR3 reads CASSMTQFPNQPQHF. The CDR3 bases are TGTGCCAGCAGTATGACACAATTCCCGAATCAGCCCCAGCATTTT.